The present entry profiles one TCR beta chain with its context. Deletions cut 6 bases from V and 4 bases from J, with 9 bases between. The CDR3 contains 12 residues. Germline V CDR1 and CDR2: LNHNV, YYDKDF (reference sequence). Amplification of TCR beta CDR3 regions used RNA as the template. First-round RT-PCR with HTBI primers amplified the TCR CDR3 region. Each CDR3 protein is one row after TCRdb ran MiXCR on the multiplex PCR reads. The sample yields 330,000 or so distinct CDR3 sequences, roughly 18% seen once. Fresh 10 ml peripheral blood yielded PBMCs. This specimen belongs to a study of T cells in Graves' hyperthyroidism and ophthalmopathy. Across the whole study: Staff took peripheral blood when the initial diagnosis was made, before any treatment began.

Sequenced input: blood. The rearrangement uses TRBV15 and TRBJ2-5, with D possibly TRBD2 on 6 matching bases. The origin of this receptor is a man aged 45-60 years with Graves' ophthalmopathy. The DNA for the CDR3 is TGTGCCACCAGGGGAGGTGGAGAGACCCAGTACTTC. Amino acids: CATRGGGETQYF.